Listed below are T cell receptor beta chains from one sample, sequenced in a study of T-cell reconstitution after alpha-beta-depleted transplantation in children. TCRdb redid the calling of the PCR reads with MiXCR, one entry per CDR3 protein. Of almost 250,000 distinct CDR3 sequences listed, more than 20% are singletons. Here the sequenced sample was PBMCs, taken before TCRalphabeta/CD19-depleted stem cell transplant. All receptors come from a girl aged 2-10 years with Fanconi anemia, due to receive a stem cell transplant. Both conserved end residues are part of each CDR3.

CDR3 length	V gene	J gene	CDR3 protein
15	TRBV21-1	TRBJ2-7	CASSKRLGGFYEQYF
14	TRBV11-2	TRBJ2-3	CASSFGGQTDTQYF
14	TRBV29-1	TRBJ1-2	CSVGPDTNNYGYTF
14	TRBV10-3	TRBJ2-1	CAISGVAEYNEQFF
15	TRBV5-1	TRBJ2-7	CASSFGSEASYEQYF
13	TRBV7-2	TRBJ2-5	CASSGGVYETQYF
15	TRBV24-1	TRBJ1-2	CATSDPTGGAYGYTF
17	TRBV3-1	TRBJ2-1	CASSQWTGGRGVGEQFF
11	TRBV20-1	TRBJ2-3	CSARDPDTQYF
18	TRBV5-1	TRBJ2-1	CASSLSLLAGGAYNEQFF
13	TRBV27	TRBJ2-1	CASGKQGLNEQFF
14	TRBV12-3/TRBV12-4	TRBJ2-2	CASSLLGGAGELFF
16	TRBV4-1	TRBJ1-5	CASSQVRTGGNQPQHF
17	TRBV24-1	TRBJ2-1	CATSDFGGRERGNEQFF
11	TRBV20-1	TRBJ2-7	CSARLIGEQYF
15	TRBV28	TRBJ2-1	CASSFRRGGSYEQFF
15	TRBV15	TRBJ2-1	CATSRVLRDYNEQFF
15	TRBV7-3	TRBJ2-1	CASRSSLSSYNEQFF
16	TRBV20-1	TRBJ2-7	CSARDQRTGVAYEQYF